Listed below are T cell receptor beta chains from one sample, sequenced in a study of cytomegalovirus exposure and HLA in healthy donors. Using immunoSEQ multiplex PCR, the repertoire was profiled, and TCRdb retains in-frame clones only, with some absent. The repertoire consists of approximately 150,000 clones, with about 64% occurring once and the leading ten covering over 2.5%. The sample taken for sequencing was PBMCs. Receptors were obtained from a woman in her twenties or thirties in good health and CMV-seropositive. CDR3s include the opening cysteine and the closing phenylalanine or tryptophan. Each record gives: J gene, V gene, clone size, D gene, CDR3 DNA, CDR3 protein. The D gene is left open where the match is weak. Clone size is shown for a subset of rows, as once, few, many or a class of expanded clone.

j_call: TRBJ2-2
v_call: TRBV5-1
clone_size: .
d_call: TRBD2
cdr3_nt: TGCGCCAGCAGCTTGTTCATGCTAGCGGGAGGGTACACCGGGGAGCTGTTTTTT
cdr3_aa: CASSLFMLAGGYTGELFF

j_call: TRBJ1-5
v_call: TRBV19
clone_size: .
d_call: TRBD1
cdr3_nt: TGTGCCAGTGGATCCGGGACAGCTTATCAGCCCCAGCATTTT
cdr3_aa: CASGSGTAYQPQHF

j_call: TRBJ2-3
v_call: TRBV19
clone_size: .
d_call: TRBD2
cdr3_nt: TGTGCCAGTAATTCGCGGGGGGCGGGCACAGATACGCAGTATTTT
cdr3_aa: CASNSRGAGTDTQYF

j_call: TRBJ2-7
v_call: TRBV10-2
clone_size: .
d_call: .
cdr3_nt: TGCGCCAGCAGTGACCCTTTCGGGGGAAGCTCCTACGAGCAGTACTTC
cdr3_aa: CASSDPFGGSSYEQYF

j_call: TRBJ2-5
v_call: TRBV5-1
clone_size: .
d_call: TRBD1
cdr3_nt: TGCGCCAGCAGCTTGGCGACAGGGGGGGGCCAAGAGACCCAGTACTTC
cdr3_aa: CASSLATGGGQETQYF

j_call: TRBJ1-2
v_call: TRBV6-6
clone_size: .
d_call: TRBD1
cdr3_nt: TGTGCCAGCAGACCATTGACAGGGGGCTTGTATGGCTACACCTTC
cdr3_aa: CASRPLTGGLYGYTF

j_call: TRBJ2-7
v_call: TRBV4-1
clone_size: .
d_call: TRBD1
cdr3_nt: TGCGCCAGCAGCGCGACAGGGAGCCACGAGCAGTACTTC
cdr3_aa: CASSATGSHEQYF

j_call: TRBJ2-5
v_call: TRBV7-9
clone_size: .
d_call: .
cdr3_nt: TGTGCCAGCAGCCCCTCTAGCGAGACCCAGTACTTC
cdr3_aa: CASSPSSETQYF

j_call: TRBJ2-3
v_call: TRBV9
clone_size: few
d_call: .
cdr3_nt: TGTGCCAGCAGCGCTTGGGACACCCAGGATACGCAGTATTTT
cdr3_aa: CASSAWDTQDTQYF

j_call: TRBJ1-5
v_call: TRBV5-1
clone_size: .
d_call: TRBD1
cdr3_nt: TGCGCCAGCAGCTTAGAGGCAGGGGGACTAGGCAATCAGCCCCAGCATTTT
cdr3_aa: CASSLEAGGLGNQPQHF

j_call: TRBJ2-6
v_call: TRBV10-3
clone_size: few
d_call: .
cdr3_nt: TGTGCCATCAGTCAACAGGCGTCTGGGGCCAACGTCCTGACTTTC
cdr3_aa: CAISQQASGANVLTF

j_call: TRBJ1-1
v_call: TRBV5-1
clone_size: .
d_call: TRBD1
cdr3_nt: TGCGCCAGCAGCTTACTAGGACAGGGCCACACTGAGGCTTTCTTT
cdr3_aa: CASSLLGQGHTEAFF

j_call: TRBJ1-1
v_call: TRBV11-3
clone_size: .
d_call: .
cdr3_nt: TGTGCCAGCAGCTTTTCAGGAATGAACACTGAAGCTTTCTTT
cdr3_aa: CASSFSGMNTEAFF

j_call: TRBJ2-7
v_call: TRBV30
clone_size: .
d_call: TRBD1
cdr3_nt: TGCGCCTGGAGTGTGCCGGGACAGTCCTACGAGCAGTACTTC
cdr3_aa: CAWSVPGQSYEQYF

j_call: TRBJ2-1
v_call: TRBV28
clone_size: .
d_call: .
cdr3_nt: TGTGCCAGCAGTTTTGTGCTCGGTGGAGGGACTTCCTACAATGAGCAGTTCTTC
cdr3_aa: CASSFVLGGGTSYNEQFF

j_call: TRBJ1-1
v_call: TRBV6-1
clone_size: few
d_call: TRBD1
cdr3_nt: TGTGCCAGCAAGGGACAGAAGAACACTGAAGCTTTCTTT
cdr3_aa: CASKGQKNTEAFF

j_call: TRBJ2-2
v_call: TRBV6-5
clone_size: .
d_call: .
cdr3_nt: TGTGCCAGCAGCATTGCCCCGGCCGGGGAGCTGTTTTTT
cdr3_aa: CASSIAPAGELFF

j_call: TRBJ2-7
v_call: TRBV2
clone_size: few
d_call: .
cdr3_nt: TGTGCCAGCAGGGGGGGTTGGGGAGGATACGAGCAGTACTTC
cdr3_aa: CASRGGWGGYEQYF

j_call: TRBJ1-2
v_call: TRBV9
clone_size: .
d_call: .
cdr3_nt: TGTGCCAGCAGCAGATCAGGGGAGGGCTATGGCTACACCTTC
cdr3_aa: CASSRSGEGYGYTF

j_call: TRBJ1-3
v_call: TRBV7-9
clone_size: .
d_call: TRBD1
cdr3_nt: TGTGCCAGCAGCAAACAGGGGATACCCTCTGGAAACACCATATATTTT
cdr3_aa: CASSKQGIPSGNTIYF

j_call: TRBJ2-1
v_call: TRBV4-1
clone_size: .
d_call: TRBD2
cdr3_nt: TGCGCCAGCAGCACCCGACTAGCGGGAGTGCAAAGTTTAGATGAGCAGTTCTTC
cdr3_aa: CASSTRLAGVQSLDEQFF

j_call: TRBJ1-1
v_call: TRBV5-1
clone_size: few
d_call: .
cdr3_nt: TGCGCCAGCAGCTTGGCCGGGGGAGACACTGAAGCTTTCTTT
cdr3_aa: CASSLAGGDTEAFF

j_call: TRBJ1-2
v_call: TRBV2
clone_size: .
d_call: .
cdr3_nt: TGTGCAATAACCAGCAAAGCTAATTCAGGGGTACAAGGCTACACCTTC
cdr3_aa: CAITSKANSGVQGYTF

j_call: TRBJ2-1
v_call: TRBV7-9
clone_size: .
d_call: TRBD2
cdr3_nt: TGTGCCAGCAGCTTGATTTTCCGGGGCGGGGGGGTTTCGGGCAATGAGCAGTTCTTC
cdr3_aa: CASSLIFRGGGVSGNEQFF

j_call: TRBJ2-7
v_call: TRBV7-2
clone_size: .
d_call: .
cdr3_nt: TGTGCCAGCAGCGAAGGGGGGGGTGGCTCCTACGAGCAGTACTTC
cdr3_aa: CASSEGGGGSYEQYF

j_call: TRBJ1-1
v_call: TRBV2
clone_size: .
d_call: .
cdr3_nt: TGTGCCAGCAGGATCTCAGGGTGGACCACTGAAGCTTTCTTT
cdr3_aa: CASRISGWTTEAFF

j_call: TRBJ2-7
v_call: TRBV4-1
clone_size: .
d_call: .
cdr3_nt: TGCGCCAGCAGCCAAGGGAACCCGGGCTACGAGCAGTACTTC
cdr3_aa: CASSQGNPGYEQYF

j_call: TRBJ1-5
v_call: TRBV5-1
clone_size: .
d_call: .
cdr3_nt: TGCGCCAGCAGCCCCACCGTGGCAGACAATCAGCCCCAGCATTTT
cdr3_aa: CASSPTVADNQPQHF

j_call: TRBJ1-1
v_call: TRBV10-3
clone_size: .
d_call: .
cdr3_nt: TGTGCCATCACCACAGGGCGGGACACTGAAGCTTTCTTT
cdr3_aa: CAITTGRDTEAFF

j_call: TRBJ1-2
v_call: TRBV29-1
clone_size: .
d_call: TRBD1
cdr3_nt: TGCAGCGTTGAAGACTTAGAGGGGGCAGACTATGGCTACACCTTC
cdr3_aa: CSVEDLEGADYGYTF

j_call: TRBJ1-1
v_call: TRBV11-3
clone_size: few
d_call: .
cdr3_nt: TGTGCCAGCAGCTTAGGGCGAGCTCAGGCTGAAGCTTTCTTT
cdr3_aa: CASSLGRAQAEAFF

j_call: TRBJ1-2
v_call: TRBV7-9
clone_size: .
d_call: TRBD1
cdr3_nt: TGTGCCAGCAGCTCGGGACAGGGATTCTATGGCTACACCTTC
cdr3_aa: CASSSGQGFYGYTF

j_call: TRBJ1-2
v_call: TRBV28
clone_size: .
d_call: TRBD1
cdr3_nt: TGTGCCAGCGAAGCCTGGACAGGGAGGGATGGCTACACCTTC
cdr3_aa: CASEAWTGRDGYTF

j_call: TRBJ2-1
v_call: TRBV5-1
clone_size: .
d_call: TRBD1
cdr3_nt: TGCGCCAGCAGCTTAGGACAGGGTCGAAATGAGCAGTTCTTC
cdr3_aa: CASSLGQGRNEQFF

j_call: TRBJ2-3
v_call: TRBV4-2
clone_size: .
d_call: TRBD2
cdr3_nt: TGTGCCAGCAGCCAAGATCGGGCGGGGGGGCCGAGGAGAGATACGCAGTATTTT
cdr3_aa: CASSQDRAGGPRRDTQYF

j_call: TRBJ2-1
v_call: TRBV29-1
clone_size: .
d_call: TRBD2
cdr3_nt: TGCAGCGTCATAGCGGGGGTCAATGAGCAGTTCTTC
cdr3_aa: CSVIAGVNEQFF

j_call: TRBJ2-1
v_call: TRBV5-4
clone_size: .
d_call: TRBD2
cdr3_nt: TGTGCCAGCAGCCTGCCGGGACTAGCGGGTCGAGAGCAGTTCTTC
cdr3_aa: CASSLPGLAGREQFF

j_call: TRBJ1-1
v_call: TRBV7-2
clone_size: .
d_call: .
cdr3_nt: TGTGCCAGCAGCTCCGGGGGGTACACTGAAGCTTTCTTT
cdr3_aa: CASSSGGYTEAFF

j_call: TRBJ1-1
v_call: TRBV2
clone_size: once
d_call: .
cdr3_nt: TGTGCCAGCACGATTGGACAAGACTTTACTGAAGCTTTCTTT
cdr3_aa: CASTIGQDFTEAFF

j_call: TRBJ1-6
v_call: TRBV5-1
clone_size: .
d_call: TRBD1
cdr3_nt: TGCGCCAGCAGCTTGACTGGGACAGGGGGAGAAAGTTCACCCCTCCACTTT
cdr3_aa: CASSLTGTGGESSPLHF

j_call: TRBJ2-3
v_call: TRBV5-1
clone_size: few
d_call: .
cdr3_nt: TGCGCCAGCAGCTTTACAGAAATCACAGATACGCAGTATTTT
cdr3_aa: CASSFTEITDTQYF

j_call: TRBJ2-1
v_call: TRBV27
clone_size: .
d_call: TRBD2
cdr3_nt: TGTGCCAGCAGCCCCGGACTAGTCAATGAGCAGTTCTTC
cdr3_aa: CASSPGLVNEQFF

j_call: TRBJ2-1
v_call: TRBV18
clone_size: .
d_call: TRBD1
cdr3_nt: TGTGCCAGCTCACCAGGGGACAGGGTGTACAATGAGCAGTTCTTC
cdr3_aa: CASSPGDRVYNEQFF

j_call: TRBJ1-2
v_call: TRBV28
clone_size: .
d_call: .
cdr3_nt: TGTGCCAGCAGTTTGACGGGGGGCGAAGGCTATGGCTACACCTTC
cdr3_aa: CASSLTGGEGYGYTF

j_call: TRBJ1-3
v_call: TRBV7-9
clone_size: .
d_call: .
cdr3_nt: TGTGCCAGCAGCCAGTCCATGACAGCTGGAAACACCATATATTTT
cdr3_aa: CASSQSMTAGNTIYF

j_call: TRBJ1-1
v_call: TRBV6-5
clone_size: .
d_call: TRBD1
cdr3_nt: TGTGCCAGCAGTTACTGGACAGGGAGGAACACTGAAGCTTTCTTT
cdr3_aa: CASSYWTGRNTEAFF

j_call: TRBJ2-7
v_call: TRBV5-5
clone_size: once
d_call: TRBD1
cdr3_nt: TGTGCCAGCAGCTTGGCCGAGGGACAGTCGACCTACGAGCAGTACTTC
cdr3_aa: CASSLAEGQSTYEQYF

j_call: TRBJ2-3
v_call: TRBV29-1
clone_size: few
d_call: TRBD2
cdr3_nt: TGCAGCGGTAGCGGGGGCACAGATACGCAGTATTTT
cdr3_aa: CSGSGGTDTQYF

j_call: TRBJ2-5
v_call: TRBV4-1
clone_size: .
d_call: .
cdr3_nt: TGCGCCAGCAGGCATGGGGGGTTGAGACAGGGTGAGACCCAGTACTTC
cdr3_aa: CASRHGGLRQGETQYF

j_call: TRBJ1-6
v_call: TRBV27
clone_size: .
d_call: TRBD1
cdr3_nt: TGTGCCAGCAGTCTCAGACAGGGAGGAGGATCACCCCTCCACTTT
cdr3_aa: CASSLRQGGGSPLHF

j_call: TRBJ1-1
v_call: TRBV18
clone_size: once
d_call: .
cdr3_nt: TGTGCCAGCTCACCATCCAGGGGCGAGAGAGCTGAAGCTTTCTTT
cdr3_aa: CASSPSRGERAEAFF

j_call: TRBJ1-1
v_call: TRBV5-1
clone_size: .
d_call: .
cdr3_nt: TGCGCCAGCAATGGGGCAGGTTTAGGAAATGAAGCTTTCTTT
cdr3_aa: CASNGAGLGNEAFF

j_call: TRBJ2-3
v_call: TRBV19
clone_size: few
d_call: TRBD1
cdr3_nt: TGTGCCAGTAGTCCAGGGACAGGAAGATCGAGTACGCAGTATTTT
cdr3_aa: CASSPGTGRSSTQYF

j_call: TRBJ1-5
v_call: TRBV5-1
clone_size: .
d_call: .
cdr3_nt: TGCGCCAGCGCTATATCTCAGGGGCATCAGCCCCAGCATTTT
cdr3_aa: CASAISQGHQPQHF

j_call: TRBJ2-1
v_call: TRBV4-2
clone_size: .
d_call: .
cdr3_nt: TGTGCCAGCAGCCCGGGGGACCGCTACAATGAGCAGTTCTTC
cdr3_aa: CASSPGDRYNEQFF

j_call: TRBJ2-5
v_call: TRBV28
clone_size: .
d_call: TRBD1
cdr3_nt: TGTGCCAGCAGTTTGACAGGGGTAAAGACCCAGTACTTC
cdr3_aa: CASSLTGVKTQYF

j_call: TRBJ1-3
v_call: TRBV5-4
clone_size: .
d_call: TRBD1
cdr3_nt: TGTGCCAGCAGTTACGGACAGGGTGGATTGGTTGGAAACACCATATATTTT
cdr3_aa: CASSYGQGGLVGNTIYF

j_call: TRBJ2-7
v_call: TRBV28
clone_size: few
d_call: TRBD1
cdr3_nt: TGTGCCAGCCGGGACAGCTACTACGAGCAGTACTTC
cdr3_aa: CASRDSYYEQYF

j_call: TRBJ2-2
v_call: TRBV15
clone_size: few
d_call: .
cdr3_nt: TGTGCCACCAGCAGAGAGGAACTGGTGGGGGCCGCCGGGGAGCTGTTTTTT
cdr3_aa: CATSREELVGAAGELFF